This paragraph covers one T cell receptor beta chain sequence. The antigen is undetermined. This sample is drawn from a study of cytomegalovirus exposure and HLA in healthy donors. Findings and caveats of the study: The authors reported that TCR beta sequences could predict HLA-A and HLA-B alleles. These predictions were accurate for most subjects in the first cohort.

PCR amplification relied on 60 Vbeta primers (plus 13 Jbeta primers). The protocol was immunoSEQ multiplex PCR, while the TCRdb copy is restricted to in-frame clones and leaves out a portion. The sample shows 75,000 to 95,000 clones, about two thirds of them seen only once. V trimming: 7 bases; J trimming: 8 bases; junction bases outside the gene matches: 19. This CDR3 has 17 residues. Germline-derived CDR1 and CDR2 are ENHRY and SYGVKD. The rearrangement joins TRBV10-3 to TRBJ2-4; 8 bases are shared with TRBD2. The TCR originated in a woman between 50 and 59 years old in good health and CMV-seropositive. Sample: PBMCs. CDR3 sequence reads: CAINSEPAGGGTDIQYF. The CDR3 DNA is TGTGCCATCAATTCGGAGCCGGCGGGGGGCGGGACGGACATTCAGTACTTC.